The 2 T cell receptor beta chains below were found in one sample sequenced in a study of metastatic and nonmetastatic thyroid tumors. Thyroid surgery took place with no prior treatment in any patient. Using MiXCR, TCRdb re-called clones from the PCR reads. The sample shows more than 8,500 clones, roughly 21% of them seen only once. Input material: adjacent normal tissue. The receptors stem from a female donor with papillary thyroid cancer or a benign thyroid nodule (not recorded which). Some clones in this sample may be carry-over from other donors' samples.

The V gene is TRBV20-1, the J gene TRBJ1-5; 7 bases map to TRBD1. The CDR3 runs 14 residues. The junction had 9 bases not matched to a gene; V was cut back by 7 bases and J by 3 bases. CDR1 is DFQATT and CDR2 is SNEGSKA in the germline V gene (reference sequence). The DNA for the CDR3 is TGCAGTGGTAAAGAAGGGACAGCCAATCAGCCCCAGCATTTT. Translation: CSGKEGTANQPQHF.

In this sample, this clone turned up many times. The rearrangement links TRBV20-1 to TRBJ2-7; 9 bases are a match to TRBD1. From germline, CDR1 is DFQATT and CDR2 SNEGSKA (reference sequence). The CDR3 is 15 amino acids. This chain's CDR3 is CSLTQQGAIPYEQYF. DNA of the CDR3: TGCAGCCTGACGCAACAGGGGGCTATTCCCTACGAGCAGTACTTC.